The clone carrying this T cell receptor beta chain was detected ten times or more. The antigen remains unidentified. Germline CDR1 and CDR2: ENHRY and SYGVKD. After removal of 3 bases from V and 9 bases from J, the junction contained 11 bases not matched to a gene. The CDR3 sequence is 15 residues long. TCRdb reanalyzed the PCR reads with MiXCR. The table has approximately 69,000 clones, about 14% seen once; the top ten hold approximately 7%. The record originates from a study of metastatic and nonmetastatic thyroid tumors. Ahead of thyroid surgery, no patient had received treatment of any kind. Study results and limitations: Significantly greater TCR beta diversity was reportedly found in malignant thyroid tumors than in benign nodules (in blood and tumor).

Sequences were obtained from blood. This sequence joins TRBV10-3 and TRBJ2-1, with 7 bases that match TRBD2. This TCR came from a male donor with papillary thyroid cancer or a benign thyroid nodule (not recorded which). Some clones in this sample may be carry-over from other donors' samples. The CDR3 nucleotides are TGTGCCATCAGTGAACGGACTAGTAGTGGAGTTGAGCAGTTCTTC. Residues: CAISERTSSGVEQFF.